This TCR beta chain was identified during a study of cytomegalovirus exposure and HLA in healthy donors. Both 60 Vbeta primers and 13 Jbeta primers went into the PCR. Only in-frame clones appear in the TCRdb table, and some are missing; sequencing was by immunoSEQ multiplex PCR. This table holds roughly 160,000 clones, about 82% found once. The germline gives CDR1 LNHDA, CDR2 SQIVND (reference sequence). This CDR3 region has 14 residues. V was pared by 5 bases and J by 3 bases, with 13 bases between. Findings and caveats of the study: As confirmed in vitro, three CMV-associated chains were specific for CMV antigens. One cluster of highly shared sequence variants probably arose as a sequencing artifact.

This clone was detected once. Its antigen is not identified. The chain carries TRBV19 and TRBJ1-1; weak D call: TRBD1 (5 bases). Sequenced: PBMCs. This TCR derives from a woman aged 50 to 65 in good health and CMV-seropositive. CDR3 in amino acids: CASSRGRGDTEAFF. The CDR3, as DNA: TGTGCCAGTAGTCGAGGACGGGGGGACACTGAAGCTTTCTTT.